The 20 T cell receptor beta chains presented below share a single source sample, sequenced in a study of response to subunit inactivated influenza vaccine. TCRdb fed the RT-PCR reads into MiXCR, producing one record per CDR3 protein. In the table there are 800,000 or so distinct CDR3 sequences, about 20% of which are singletons. The specimen was PBMCs from blood, collected less than 6 days after vaccination. These receptors were taken from a man in his fifties or sixties who received an inactivated influenza vaccine.

This clonotype showed up many times. The chain couples TRBV29-1 to TRBJ2-7, with 9 bases lining up with TRBD1. The CDR3 covers 15 residues. J gave up 4 bases and V 3 bases, and 10 bases lay outside the gene matches. Germline CDR1 SQVTM, CDR2 ANQGSEA. CDR3 residues: CSVEESGTGTYEQYF. The CDR3 DNA is TGCAGCGTTGAGGAGTCCGGGACAGGGACTTACGAGCAGTACTTC.

The rearrangement uses TRBV7-2 and TRBJ1-1; 7 bases agree with TRBD1. There are 16 residues in the CDR3. The trim removed 3 bases at V and 6 bases at J, leaving 13 bases unmatched. The germline V gene encodes CDR1 SGHTA and CDR2 FQGNSA. The CDR3 is CASSFRNVGQKPEAFF. CDR3 nucleotides: TGTGCCAGCAGCTTCAGAAATGTGGGACAGAAGCCTGAAGCTTTCTTT.

The chain joins TRBV20-1 to TRBJ2-1, with D possibly TRBD2 on 6 matching bases. This CDR3 is 15 amino acids long. V was shortened by 7 bases and J by 0 bases, with 16 bases between the two germline ends. Germline CDR1 DFQATT, CDR2 SNEGSKA (reference sequence). CDR3 residues: CSVPAASASYNEQFF. The CDR3 DNA is TGCAGTGTTCCAGCGGCTAGCGCCTCCTACAATGAGCAGTTCTTC.

In this sample, this clonotype turned up a few times. The chain links TRBV3-1 to TRBJ1-2; 10 bases are shared with TRBD1. V was clipped by 7 bases and J by 3 bases; unmatched bases: 11. Germline CDR1 LGHDT, CDR2 YNNKEL (reference sequence). This CDR3 contains 16 residues. Here the CDR3 DNA reads TGTGCCAGCACAAATTGGGACAGGGGCTTCGACTATGGCTACACCTTC. The encoded protein is CASTNWDRGFDYGYTF.

This clonotype was recorded a few times. The rearrangement joins TRBV20-1 to TRBJ2-1; TRBD1 matches at 8 bases. This CDR3 comprises 14 residues. Trimming removed 5 bases from V and 6 bases from J; junction bases left unmatched: 9. The V gene's germline CDR1 is DFQATT and CDR2 SNEGSKA (reference sequence). CDR3 DNA: TGCAGTGCTTACGGGACAGGAAAAGTCAATGAGCAGTTCTTC. Protein: CSAYGTGKVNEQFF.

This sequence joins TRBV20-1 and TRBJ2-1; D not certain. Germline CDR1 reads DFQATT; CDR2 reads SNEGSKA (reference sequence). V lost 1 base, J lost 0 bases, and 10 bases lay in between. CDR3 length: 15 amino acids. The CDR3 sequence is CSARGSSRSYNEQFF. CDR3 bases: TGCAGTGCTAGAGGAAGTAGCCGCTCCTACAATGAGCAGTTCTTC.

This clonotype was seen a handful of times. V is TRBV7-2 and J is TRBJ2-3; 9 bases are shared with TRBD2. The J segment lost 4 bases and the V segment lost 5 bases, leaving 10 bases of the junction unmatched. The CDR3 contains 16 residues. CDR1 is SGHTA, CDR2 FQGNSA, per germline. The CDR3 coding sequence is TGTGCCAGCAGCGTGTCGGCTAGCGGGGCCCCAGATACGCAGTATTTT. It specifies CASSVSASGAPDTQYF.

In this sample, this clonotype turned up many times. The V call is TRBV20-1, the J call TRBJ2-5; the D gene is possibly TRBD1 (5 bases). The germline gives CDR1 DFQATT, CDR2 SNEGSKA (reference sequence). The CDR3 spans 15 residues. V was cut by 4 bases and J by 5 bases, with 20 bases left in between. The CDR3: CSAIRLLDSVETQYF. CDR3 bases: TGCAGTGCTATCCGACTTCTCGACAGTGTGGAGACCCAGTACTTC.

The rearrangement joins TRBV5-1 to TRBJ2-5, with D possibly TRBD1 on 5 matching bases. Germline-derived CDR1 and CDR2 are SGHRS and YFSETQ. This CDR3 spans 13 amino acids. V was shortened by 3 bases and J by 2 bases, with 8 bases between the two germline ends. This CDR3 reads CASSSDTQETQYF. CDR3 in DNA: TGCGCCAGCAGCTCGGACACTCAAGAGACCCAGTACTTC.

This clonotype was counted a few times. The gene calls are TRBV12-3 or TRBV12-4 and TRBJ1-1; D possibly corresponds to TRBD1 (5 bases). Between the trimmed V and J ends, which lost 6 bases and 4 bases, there was a span of 15 bases. The CDR3 sequence is 14 residues long. In DNA form, the CDR3 reads TGTGCCAGCAGCAACCGACGGGGCACCACTGAAGCTTTCTTT. This encodes CASSNRRGTTEAFF.

There are a few counts of this clonotype. The chain employs TRBV12-3 or TRBV12-4 and TRBJ2-3; maybe TRBD2 (5 bases). The CDR3 runs to 14 residues. V lost 2 bases, J lost 5 bases, and 11 bases lay in between. In DNA form, the CDR3 reads TGTGCCAGCAGTTTATATCTACTAGGAGATACGCAGTATTTT. Its protein is CASSLYLLGDTQYF.

This clonotype was recorded a few times. CDR3 protein: CASSYALQNIQYF. The CDR3 region has the DNA TGTGCCAGCAGTTACGCCCTCCAAAACATTCAGTACTTC. This chain uses TRBV6-2 or TRBV6-3 with TRBJ2-4, with unresolved D. V was cut by 2 bases and J by 5 bases, with 7 bases left in between. The CDR3 has 13 residues. The germline V gene has CDR1 MNHEY and CDR2 SVGEGT.

V and J are TRBV29-1 and TRBJ1-1, with TRBD1 matching over 9 bases. This CDR3 has 13 residues. In germline, CDR1 is SQVTM, CDR2 ANQGSEA. The ends lost 6 bases at V and 6 bases at J; junction bases unmatched: 8. The CDR3 region is CSVSLRQGAEAFF. DNA for the CDR3: TGCAGCGTGAGCCTCCGACAGGGGGCTGAAGCTTTCTTT.

Only one count was recorded for this clonotype. The chain has TRBV3-1 and TRBJ2-5; TRBD1 matches at 7 bases. CDR1 is LGHDT and CDR2 is YNNKEL in the germline V gene (reference sequence). V lost 4 bases, J lost 5 bases, and 7 bases stayed unmatched. The CDR3 spans 14 residues. The CDR3 coding sequence is TGTGCCAGCAGCCGAGCAGGGGGATTGGAGACCCAGTACTTC. Translating gives CASSRAGGLETQYF.

This clonotype was detected many times. This chain connects TRBV29-1 to TRBJ2-3; tentatively, D is TRBD2 (6 bases). This CDR3 is built from 15 residues. Trimming took 6 bases from V and 0 from J, leaving 16 bases between them. Germline CDR1 and CDR2: SQVTM and ANQGSEA. The CDR3 reads CSVAEGGISTDTQYF. The DNA of the CDR3 is TGCAGCGTCGCCGAGGGAGGAATTAGCACAGATACGCAGTATTTT.

V is TRBV20-1 and J is TRBJ2-7; no definite D call. The V end lost 1 base, the J end lost 0 bases, and 10 bases lay between the germline ends. Germline CDR1 DFQATT, CDR2 SNEGSKA (reference sequence). CDR3 length equals 14 residues. CDR3 in amino acids: CSARVPQDSYEQYF. The CDR3 DNA reads as TGCAGTGCTAGAGTCCCGCAGGACTCCTACGAGCAGTACTTC.

This clonotype was observed a handful of times. The J gene is TRBJ1-4, the V gene TRBV20-1; D is unresolved. V lost 4 bases, J lost 0 bases, and 15 bases lay in between. Per germline, CDR1 DFQATT and CDR2 SNEGSKA (reference sequence). CDR3 length: 16 amino acids. CDR3 coding DNA: TGCAGTGCTAACCTCCGCCTAGGAGCAACTAATGAAAAACTGTTTTTT. Its protein product is CSANLRLGATNEKLFF.

This sequence joins TRBV4-3 and TRBJ2-7; possibly TRBD1 for D (5 bases). This CDR3 comprises 15 residues. Germline V CDR1 and CDR2: LGHNA, YSLEER. The V end lost 2 bases, the J end lost 4 bases, and 15 bases lay between the germline ends. CDR3 sequence: CASSQYSITGYEQYF. The CDR3 coding sequence is TGCGCCAGCAGCCAATATTCGATAACAGGATACGAGCAGTACTTC.

In its sample, this clonotype was seen a few times. This chain joins TRBV3-1 and TRBJ2-7; 8 nucleotides match TRBD2. CDR3 length equals 14 residues. In germline, CDR1 is LGHDT, CDR2 YNNKEL (reference sequence). Germline trimming cut 4 bases from V and 11 bases from J; bases unmatched to any gene: 13. The CDR3 spells CASSPLGSGGPKYF. The CDR3 coding sequence is TGTGCCAGCAGCCCTCTTGGGAGCGGGGGACCGAAGTACTTC.

This clonotype turned up a few times. The V and J genes are TRBV12-3 or TRBV12-4 and TRBJ1-1; perhaps TRBD1 as D (5 bases). The V gene lost 7 bases and the J gene lost 5 bases, with 17 bases spanning the gap. This CDR3 is 14 amino acids long. For the CDR3, the DNA is TGTGCCAGCAATATGGGGGATTATGGGACTGAAGCTTTCTTT. Amino acid sequence: CASNMGDYGTEAFF.